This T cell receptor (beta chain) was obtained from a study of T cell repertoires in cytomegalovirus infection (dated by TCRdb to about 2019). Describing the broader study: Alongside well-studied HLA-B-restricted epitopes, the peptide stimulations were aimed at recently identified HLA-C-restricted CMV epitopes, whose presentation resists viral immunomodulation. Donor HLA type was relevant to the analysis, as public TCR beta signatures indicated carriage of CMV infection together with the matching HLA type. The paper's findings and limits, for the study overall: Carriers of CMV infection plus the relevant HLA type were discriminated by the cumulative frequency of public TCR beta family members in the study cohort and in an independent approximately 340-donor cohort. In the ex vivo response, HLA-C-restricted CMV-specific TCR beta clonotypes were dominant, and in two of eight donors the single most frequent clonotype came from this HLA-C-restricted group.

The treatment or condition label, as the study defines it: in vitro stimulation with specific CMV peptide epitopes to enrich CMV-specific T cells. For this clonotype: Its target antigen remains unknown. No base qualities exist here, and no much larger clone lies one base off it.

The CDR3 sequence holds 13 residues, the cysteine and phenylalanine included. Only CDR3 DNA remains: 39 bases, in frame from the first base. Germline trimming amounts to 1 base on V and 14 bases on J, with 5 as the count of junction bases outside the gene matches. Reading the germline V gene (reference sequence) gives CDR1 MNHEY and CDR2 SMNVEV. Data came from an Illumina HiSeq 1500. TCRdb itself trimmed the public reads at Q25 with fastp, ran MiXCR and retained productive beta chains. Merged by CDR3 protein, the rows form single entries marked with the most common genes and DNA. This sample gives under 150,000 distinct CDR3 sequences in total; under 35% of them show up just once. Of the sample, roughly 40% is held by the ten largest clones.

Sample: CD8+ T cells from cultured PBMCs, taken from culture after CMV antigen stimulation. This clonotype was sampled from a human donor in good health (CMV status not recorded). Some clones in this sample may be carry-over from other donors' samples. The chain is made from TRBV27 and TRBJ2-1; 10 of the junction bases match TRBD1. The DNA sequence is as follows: TGTGCCAGCAGTTTATGGACAGGGGGTTATGAGTTCTTC. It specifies CASSLWTGGYEFF.